The clone carrying this T cell receptor (beta chain) was counted between two and nine times. What it recognizes is unknown. CDR1 and CDR2 (germline): SGDLS, YYNGEE. The length of the CDR3 is 15 residues. V lost 1 base and J lost 2, with 12 bases in between. TCRdb re-analysed the 5' RACE reads in MiXCR, keeping a single row per CDR3 protein. The sample holds about 22,000 distinct CDR3 sequences, approximately 5.8% seen once. Time point meaning: sample taken at primary tumor resection. This entry comes from a study of spatial heterogeneity in lung cancer. The study, taken as a whole, reports: Ubiquitous expanded tumor TCRs were observed in blood more at resection than follow-up.

Material: PBMCs, obtained at surgery. The chain links TRBV9 to TRBJ2-5; D may match TRBD1 or TRBD2 (6 bases each). The source of this sequence is a male donor with early-stage non-small cell lung cancer. The CDR3 protein is CASSVQGRLQETQYF. For the CDR3, the DNA is TGTGCCAGCAGCGTACAGGGGAGGTTACAAGAGACCCAGTACTTC.